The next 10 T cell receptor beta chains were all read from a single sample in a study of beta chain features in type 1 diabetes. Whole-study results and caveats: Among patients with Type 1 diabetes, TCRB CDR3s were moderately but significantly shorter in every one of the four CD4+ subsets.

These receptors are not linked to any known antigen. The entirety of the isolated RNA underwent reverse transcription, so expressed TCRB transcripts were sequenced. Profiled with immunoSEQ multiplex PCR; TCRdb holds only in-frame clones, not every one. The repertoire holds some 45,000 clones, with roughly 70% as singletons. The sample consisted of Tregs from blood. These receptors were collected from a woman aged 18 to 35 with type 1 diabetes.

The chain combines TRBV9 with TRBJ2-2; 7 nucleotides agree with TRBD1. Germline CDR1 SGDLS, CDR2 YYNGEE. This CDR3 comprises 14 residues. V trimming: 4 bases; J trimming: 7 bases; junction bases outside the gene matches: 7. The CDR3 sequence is CASSRDSGIGELFF. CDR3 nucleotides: TGTGCCAGCAGCCGGGACAGCGGAATCGGGGAGCTGTTTTTT.

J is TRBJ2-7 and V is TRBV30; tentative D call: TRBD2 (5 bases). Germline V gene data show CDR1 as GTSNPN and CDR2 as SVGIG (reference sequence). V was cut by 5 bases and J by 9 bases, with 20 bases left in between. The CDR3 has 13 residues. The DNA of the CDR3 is TGTGCCTGGGGTATGGGTGGCGGGCCGGCGCAGTACTTC. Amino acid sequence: CAWGMGGGPAQYF.

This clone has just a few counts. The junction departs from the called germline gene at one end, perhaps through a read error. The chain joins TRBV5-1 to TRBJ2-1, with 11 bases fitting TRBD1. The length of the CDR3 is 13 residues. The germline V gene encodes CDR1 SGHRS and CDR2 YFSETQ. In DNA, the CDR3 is TGCGCCAGCAGCGGAATCTATGGACAGGGGGCCGTCTTC. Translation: CASSGIYGQGAVF.

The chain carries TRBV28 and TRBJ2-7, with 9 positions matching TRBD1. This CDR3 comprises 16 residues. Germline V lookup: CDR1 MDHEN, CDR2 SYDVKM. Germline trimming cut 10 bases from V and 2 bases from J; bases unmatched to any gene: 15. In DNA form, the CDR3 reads TGTGCCACTACAGGGGGCGGACCTAAATTTACCTACGAGCAGTACTTC. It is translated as CATTGGGPKFTYEQYF.

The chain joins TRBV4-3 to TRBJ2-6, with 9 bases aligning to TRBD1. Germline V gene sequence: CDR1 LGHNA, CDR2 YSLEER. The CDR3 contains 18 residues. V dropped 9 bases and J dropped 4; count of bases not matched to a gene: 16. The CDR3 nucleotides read TGCGCCAGAGAGCTCAGGGACAGGGACTTAGCGGGGGCCAACGTCCTGACTTTC. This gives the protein CARELRDRDLAGANVLTF.

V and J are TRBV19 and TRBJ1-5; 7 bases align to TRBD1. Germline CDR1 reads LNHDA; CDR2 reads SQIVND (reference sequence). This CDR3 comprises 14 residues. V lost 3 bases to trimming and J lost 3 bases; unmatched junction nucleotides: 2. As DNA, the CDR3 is TGTGCCAGTAGTATCGGGACAGTCAATCAGCCCCAGCATTTT. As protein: CASSIGTVNQPQHF.

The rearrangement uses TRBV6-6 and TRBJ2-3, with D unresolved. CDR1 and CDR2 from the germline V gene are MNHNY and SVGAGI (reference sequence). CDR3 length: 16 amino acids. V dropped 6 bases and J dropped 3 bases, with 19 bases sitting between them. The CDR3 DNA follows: TGTGCCAGCAGCCTCCCGCTCGGTTCGGGTACAGATACGCAGTATTTT. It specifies CASSLPLGSGTDTQYF.

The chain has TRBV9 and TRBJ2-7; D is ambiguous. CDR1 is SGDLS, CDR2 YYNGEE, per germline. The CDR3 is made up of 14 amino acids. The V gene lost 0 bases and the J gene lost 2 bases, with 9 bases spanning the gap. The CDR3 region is CASSVAPGPYEQYF. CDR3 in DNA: TGTGCCAGCAGCGTAGCTCCAGGCCCCTACGAGCAGTACTTC.

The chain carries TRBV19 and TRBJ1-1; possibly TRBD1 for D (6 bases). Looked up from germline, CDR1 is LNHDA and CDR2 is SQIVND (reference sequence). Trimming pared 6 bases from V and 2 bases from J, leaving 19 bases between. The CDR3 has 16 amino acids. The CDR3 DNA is TGTGCCAGTAGCCCCGGGACACAACAAGCCAACACTGAAGCTTTCTTT. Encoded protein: CASSPGTQQANTEAFF.

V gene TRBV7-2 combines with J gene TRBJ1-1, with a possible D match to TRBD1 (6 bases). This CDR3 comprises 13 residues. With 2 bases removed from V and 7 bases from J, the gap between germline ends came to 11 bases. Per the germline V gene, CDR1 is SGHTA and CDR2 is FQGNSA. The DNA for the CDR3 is TGTGCCAGCAGCTTAAGGCGGACAGTTGAAGCTTTCTTT. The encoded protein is CASSLRRTVEAFF.